This T cell receptor beta chain was sequenced in a study of cytomegalovirus exposure and HLA in healthy donors. In regard to this clone: Its antigen remains unknown.

CDR3 length: 17 residues. Germline lookup yields CDR1 SGHRS and CDR2 YFSETQ. Trimming removed 3 bases from V and 4 bases from J; junction bases left unmatched: 13. The PCR employed 60 Vbeta primers together with 13 Jbeta primers. Assay: immunoSEQ multiplex PCR; the TCRdb copy retains only in-frame clones and omits some. The sample carries tens of thousands of clones, 75% recorded once. Study conclusions and caveats: For TCR beta chains, V- and J-gene trimming was later linked to a missense DCLRE1C variant.

Each donor was healthy, and each was a bone marrow donor. Sampled while nominally healthy, donors likely had unrecorded immune exposures. What was sequenced was PBMCs. This sequence originates from a man between 40 and 49 years old in good health and CMV-seronegative. V is TRBV5-1 and J is TRBJ2-1; 7 nucleotides match TRBD1. The CDR3 here is CASSSRGMDRRYNEQFF. Written as DNA, the CDR3 is TGCGCCAGCAGCTCCAGAGGCATGGACAGGAGATACAATGAGCAGTTCTTC. The full variable domain, in which reference TRBV5-1 and TRBJ2-1 provide the parts outside the CDR3, is KAGVTQTPRYLIKTRGQQVTLSCSPISGHRSVSWYQQTPGQGLQFLFEYFSETQRNKGNFPGRFSGRQFSNSRSEMNVSTLELGDSALYLCASSSRGMDRRYNEQFFGPGTRLTVL.